The 15 T cell receptor beta chains presented below share a single source sample, sequenced in a study of regulatory T cells in long-lasting Graves disease (dated by TCRdb to about 2021). The protocol used for the library was multiplex PCR. Sequenced on an Illumina HiSeq 4000. iRepertoire HTBI primers and Arm-PCR amplification of CDR3 regions were used to construct TCR beta libraries. TCRdb reprocessed the public reads (quality trimming at Q25 with fastp, clone calling with MiXCR) and kept in-frame beta chains. Under each unique CDR3 protein, matching rows form one entry showing the most common genes and DNA. The sample table shows 350,000 to 400,000 distinct CDR3 sequences, and 15% to 17% are seen once. Jointly, the top ten make up about 20% of the sample. The intended sense of this specimen's time point label: newly diagnosed GD, antithyroid drugs for less than 3 months. For both TCR sequencing and RNA sequencing, RNA was extracted from PBMCs using TRIzol.

Sequenced material: peripheral blood mononuclear cells (PBMCs), taken at new diagnosis, from a patient treated with antithyroid drugs. These receptor sequences come from a female donor with Graves disease.

The V call is TRBV7-2, the J call TRBJ2-1; 10 bases match TRBD2. Per germline, CDR1 SGHTA and CDR2 FQGNSA. V trimming: 5 bases; J trimming: 10 bases; junction bases outside the gene matches: 14. The CDR3 totals 16 residues. The CDR3 DNA sequence: TGTGCCAGCAGCGCACCCTCTAGCGGGAGCATCTCGGAGCAGTTCTTC. This gives the protein CASSAPSSGSISEQFF.

This clonotype was recorded a few times. With a much larger clone just one base away, this may be a read error. V gene TRBV28 combines with J gene TRBJ2-1, with D possibly being TRBD1 (5 bases). CDR3 length: 12 amino acids. Germline V gene lookup returns CDR1 MDHEN and CDR2 SYDVKM. The CDR3: CAGRSTAHEQFF. CDR3 in DNA: TGTGCCGGCAGGTCGACAGCCCATGAGCAGTTCTTC.

This CDR3 is CASSLLSAVMNTEAFF. In DNA, the CDR3 is TGCGCCAGCAGCTTGTTGTCGGCTGTCATGAACACTGAAGCTTTCTTT. The rearrangement uses TRBV5-1 and TRBJ1-1, with D hard to call. V was shortened by 1 base and J by 0 bases, with 13 bases between the two germline ends. CDR3 length: 16 amino acids. Germline CDR1 and CDR2: SGHRS and YFSETQ.

This clonotype was recorded many times. This sequence joins TRBV7-9 and TRBJ1-5; D is possibly TRBD1 (6 bases). Germline V lookup: CDR1 SEHNR, CDR2 FQNEAQ (reference sequence). CDR3 length equals 16 residues. V was shortened by 2 bases and J by 5 bases, with 16 bases between the two germline ends. The CDR3 here is CASSLFSLGHDQPQHF. Written as DNA, the CDR3 is TGTGCCAGCAGCTTATTCTCGCTGGGACACGATCAGCCCCAGCATTTT.

There are many counts of this clonotype. This chain links TRBV20-1 with TRBJ2-7; D possibly corresponds to TRBD2 (6 bases). The V end lost 1 base, the J end lost 2 bases, and 12 bases lay between the germline ends. The CDR3 sequence is 14 residues long. Germline CDR1 is DFQATT and CDR2 is SNEGSKA (reference sequence). The CDR3 DNA sequence: TGCAGTGCTAGAGTATGGGGGGTAACCTACGAGCAGTACTTC. This codes for CSARVWGVTYEQYF.

This clonotype was recorded many times. The chain carries TRBV7-2 and TRBJ1-2; D unclear. This CDR3 spans 13 amino acids. Trimming removed 3 bases at V and 4 bases at J, with 9 bases between. CDR1 SGHTA and CDR2 FQGNSA come from the germline V gene. DNA for the CDR3: TGTGCCAGCAGCTTCGAGGTTAGCTATGGCTACACCTTC. Its translation is CASSFEVSYGYTF.

This clonotype was counted many times. CDR3 loop: CASSKGREAFF. CDR3 in DNA: TGTGCCAGCAGTAAGGGACGAGAAGCTTTCTTT. The rearrangement links TRBV28 to TRBJ1-1; maybe TRBD1 (5 bases). CDR1 and CDR2 from the germline V gene are MDHEN and SYDVKM. The CDR3 is made up of 11 amino acids. The germline V and J ends were trimmed by 5 bases and 8 bases, with 9 bases remaining between them.

In its sample, this clonotype was seen a few times. The chain links TRBV29-1 to TRBJ2-3; D possibly corresponds to TRBD2 (5 bases). This CDR3 is 14 amino acids long. The V end lost 0 bases, the J end lost 5 bases, and 12 bases lay between the germline ends. Per germline, CDR1 SQVTM and CDR2 ANQGSEA. CDR3 sequence (DNA): TGCAGCGTTGAAGATAGCGTGGCGGGAGATACGCAGTATTTT. Amino acids: CSVEDSVAGDTQYF.

The V and J genes are TRBV6-5 and TRBJ2-7, with 7 bases that match TRBD1. V was pared by 4 bases and J by 2 bases, with 5 bases of the junction left unmatched. The CDR3 loop spans 14 amino acids. Per the germline V gene, CDR1 is MNHEY and CDR2 is SVGAGI. The CDR3 DNA sequence: TGTGCCAGCAGTTTGAACAGGGGTACCTACGAGCAGTACTTC. Translating it yields CASSLNRGTYEQYF.

This clonotype was seen repeatedly, ten times or more. The chain recombines TRBV12-3 or TRBV12-4 with TRBJ2-2, with D perhaps being TRBD1 or TRBD2 (5 bases each). The V end was cut by 6 bases, the J end by 3 bases, with 14 bases between. CDR3 length: 15 amino acids. CDR3 bases: TGTGCCAGCAGCCCGGGACGGGTTGACACCGGGGAGCTGTTTTTT. Translation gives CASSPGRVDTGELFF.

This clonotype was observed at least ten times. The V gene is TRBV7-6, the J gene TRBJ1-5, with a tentative D call TRBD1 (5 bases). Trimming removed 5 bases at V and 1 base at J, with 12 bases between. Germline V gives CDR1 SGHVS, CDR2 FNYEAQ. This CDR3 is 15 amino acids long. In DNA form, the CDR3 reads TGTGCCAGCAGCCGCGGGACGGACAGCAATCAGCCCCAGCATTTT. Protein sequence: CASSRGTDSNQPQHF.

This clonotype has at least ten counts. The CDR3 here is CASNSLNTDTQYF. Written as DNA, the CDR3 is TGTGCCAGCAATAGCCTAAACACAGATACGCAGTATTTT. V and J are TRBV2 and TRBJ2-3; no definite D call. Germline V CDR1 and CDR2: SNHLY, FYNNEI. Trimming pared 7 bases from V and 2 bases from J, leaving 10 bases between. This CDR3 comprises 13 residues.

The sample holds a few counts of this clonotype. The rearrangement links TRBV4-1 to TRBJ1-2; no clear D. Trimming pared 4 bases from V and 3 bases from J, leaving 12 bases between. Germline lookup yields CDR1 MGHRA and CDR2 YSYEKL. The CDR3 sequence is 14 residues long. CDR3 in amino acids: CASSPKESDYGYTF. DNA of the CDR3: TGCGCCAGCAGCCCTAAAGAATCGGACTATGGCTACACCTTC.

This clonotype was picked up many times. V gene TRBV24-1 combines with J gene TRBJ2-3, with TRBD1 matching 8 bases. The CDR3 consists of 14 residues. J was trimmed by 5 bases and V by 3 bases; bases with no gene match: 3. Germline lookup yields CDR1 KGHDR and CDR2 SFDVKD. The CDR3 nucleotides are TGTGCCACCAGTGATAACAGGGGGTTAGATACGCAGTATTTT. It specifies CATSDNRGLDTQYF.

This clonotype was seen a few times. The rearrangement joins TRBV10-3 to TRBJ2-1, with D perhaps TRBD2 (5 bases). The V end was cut by 7 bases, the J end by 3 bases, with 13 bases between. Germline V gene lookup returns CDR1 ENHRY and CDR2 SYGVKD. The CDR3 spans 14 residues. CDR3: CAITPDSSYNEQFF. The CDR3 DNA sequence: TGTGCCATCACTCCGGACTCAAGCTACAATGAGCAGTTCTTC.